This record covers a single T cell receptor (beta chain). Its antigen is not known. Germline V gene data show CDR1 as SGHRS and CDR2 as YFSETQ. The trim removed 3 bases at V and 7 bases at J, leaving 9 bases unmatched. The CDR3 is made up of 14 amino acids. This entry belongs to a study of cytomegalovirus exposure and HLA in healthy donors. Study-wide results and limits: No immune exposure information besides CMV serostatus was available. An assumption of roughly uniform sequencing depth across donors underlay the presence/absence analyses.

60 Vbeta and 13 Jbeta primers were used in PCR. Only in-frame clones appear in the TCRdb table, and some are missing; sequencing was by immunoSEQ multiplex PCR. Altogether more than 110,000 clones are present, 77% being singletons, with the ten largest covering 3.5% to 5%. Material: PBMCs. The chain couples TRBV5-1 to TRBJ2-5, with 7 bases identical to TRBD1. The sequence derives from a male donor in good health and CMV-seronegative. The CDR3 sequence: CASSSPTGVGTQYF. The CDR3 nucleotides read TGCGCCAGCAGCTCACCCACAGGGGTGGGGACCCAGTACTTC.